The 11 T cell receptor beta chains given below trace back to one sample, sequenced in a study of blood T cell repertoires in COVID-19. The protocol was immunoSEQ multiplex PCR, while the TCRdb copy is restricted to in-frame clones and leaves out a portion. This table has around 290,000 clones, approximately 86% appearing once. Sequences were obtained from PBMCs or T cells enriched from blood (not recorded which). These receptors all come from a woman in her late teens or twenties who had recovered from COVID-19.

This clone has a single count. This rearrangement joins TRBV28 to TRBJ2-3, with D tentatively TRBD2 (6 bases). V lost 10 bases and J lost 3, with 14 bases in between. This CDR3 is 13 amino acids long. From germline, CDR1 is MDHEN and CDR2 SYDVKM. CDR3 residues: CATTGVGTDTQYF. CDR3 sequence (DNA): TGTGCCACTACGGGAGTCGGAACAGATACGCAGTATTTT.

The V call is TRBV5-4, the J call TRBJ2-5, with D possibly TRBD2 on 7 matching bases. This CDR3 has 15 residues. CDR1 SGHNT and CDR2 YYREEE come from the germline V gene (reference sequence). V was pared by 6 bases and J by 1 base, with 16 bases between. The CDR3 sequence is CASTNPGGGQETQYF. The DNA of the CDR3 is TGTGCCAGCACCAATCCGGGGGGCGGCCAAGAGACCCAGTACTTC.

This chain joins TRBV3-1 (or the pseudogene TRBV3-2) and TRBJ2-5, with 8 nucleotides matching TRBD1. With 4 bases clipped from V and 2 bases from J, the junction kept 3 bases outside the gene matches. There are 14 residues in the CDR3. In germline, CDR1 is LGHDT, CDR2 YNNKEL (reference sequence). The CDR3 spells CASSLRQGQETQYF. The DNA for the CDR3 is TGTGCCAGCAGCCTACGACAGGGGCAAGAGACCCAGTACTTC.

The count of this clone is one. The rearrangement joins TRBV18 to TRBJ2-7, with 10 nucleotides matching TRBD1. The CDR3 consists of 15 residues. After removal of 3 bases from V and 0 bases from J, the junction contained 2 bases not matched to a gene. In germline, CDR1 is KGHSH, CDR2 LQKENI. This CDR3 reads CASSPRTGGSYEQYF. CDR3 nucleotides: TGTGCCAGCTCACCGAGGACAGGGGGCTCCTACGAGCAGTACTTC.

The rearrangement links TRBV5-4 to TRBJ2-3; 7 bases agree with TRBD2. Trimming took 0 bases from V and 6 from J; bases not matched to a gene: 7. This CDR3 is built from 15 residues. From germline, CDR1 is SGHNT and CDR2 YYREEE (reference sequence). The CDR3: CASSLGQGGRDTQYF. The CDR3 DNA reads as TGTGCCAGCAGCTTGGGTCAGGGAGGGAGGGATACGCAGTATTTT.

The genes are TRBV7-9 and TRBJ2-7, with 7 bases aligning to TRBD2. The CDR3 totals 13 residues. Germline assignment: CDR1 SEHNR and CDR2 FQNEAQ (reference sequence). V lost 7 bases and J lost 5; bases outside the gene matches: 8. The CDR3 region is CASKRGGIDEQYF. The CDR3 DNA follows: TGTGCCAGCAAGCGCGGGGGTATAGACGAGCAGTACTTC. Variable domain in full (rest from reference TRBV7-9 and TRBJ2-7): DTGVSQNPRHKITKRGQNVTFRCDPISEHNRLYWYRQTLGQGPEFLTYFQNEAQLEKSRLLSDRFSAERPKGSFSTLEIQRTEQGDSAMYLCASKRGGIDEQYFGPGTRLTVT.

This chain links TRBV7-6 with TRBJ2-1; TRBD2 matches 8 bases. The ends lost 1 base at V and 4 bases at J; junction bases unmatched: 3. The V gene's germline CDR1 is SGHVS and CDR2 FNYEAQ. The CDR3 is 15 amino acids. This CDR3 is CASSLDTSGYNEQFF. CDR3 in DNA: TGTGCCAGCAGCTTAGACACTAGCGGTTACAATGAGCAGTTCTTC.

The V and J genes are TRBV19 and TRBJ1-5; 10 bases are shared with TRBD1. Germline V gene data show CDR1 as LNHDA and CDR2 as SQIVND (reference sequence). The CDR3 runs 18 residues. Trimming at V came to 5 bases and at J to 6 bases, leaving 16 bases not matched to a gene. In DNA, the CDR3 is TGTGCCAGTAGTCCCTCGGCGACAGGGGGCCTCAGAGGTCAGCCCCAGCATTTT. As protein: CASSPSATGGLRGQPQHF.

The J gene is TRBJ1-5, the V gene TRBV4-1; 8 bases are shared with TRBD1. V was pared by 8 bases and J by 1 base, with 4 bases of the junction left unmatched. The CDR3 covers 14 residues. Germline assignment: CDR1 MGHRA and CDR2 YSYEKL. The CDR3 protein is CASARTGSNQPQHF. Here the CDR3 DNA reads TGCGCCAGCGCCCGGACAGGGAGCAATCAGCCCCAGCATTTT.

The J gene is TRBJ2-3, the V gene TRBV13; 8 nucleotides match TRBD1. CDR3 length: 14 residues. Germline V gene sequence: CDR1 PRHDT, CDR2 FYEKMQ (reference sequence). Trimming removed 4 bases from V and 4 bases from J; junction bases left unmatched: 4. CDR3 DNA sequence: TGTGCCAGCAGCTCGGACAGGGTCCCAGATACGCAGTATTTT. As protein: CASSSDRVPDTQYF.

The sample holds a few counts of this clone. The chain links TRBV19 to TRBJ1-6, with TRBD1 matching 7 bases. J lost 9 bases, V lost 7 bases, and 9 bases had no gene match. This CDR3 is 14 amino acids long. The germline CDR1 and CDR2 sequences are LNHDA and SQIVND (reference sequence). The CDR3, as DNA: TGTGCCAGTAATCCCACAGGGGAGAGTTCACCCCTCCACTTT. Translated: CASNPTGESSPLHF. The full variable domain, with the rest looked up from reference TRBV19 and TRBJ1-6, is DGGITQSPKYLFRKEGQNVTLSCEQNLNHDAMYWYRQDPGQGLRLIYYSQIVNDFQKGDIAEGYSVSREKKESFPLTVTSAQKNPTAFYLCASNPTGESSPLHFGNGTRLTVT.